These T cell receptor beta chains were read from a single sample in a study of T cells in Graves' hyperthyroidism and ophthalmopathy. TCRdb passed the multiplex PCR reads through MiXCR, listing each CDR3 protein once. Of hundreds of thousands of distinct CDR3 sequences detected, about 16% appear once; the ten largest clones hold less than 3.5%. Sequenced material: blood. Receptor source: a middle-aged woman with Graves' ophthalmopathy. The CDR3 runs from the conserved cysteine through the conserved F or W. Each record gives: J gene, clone size, V gene, CDR3 protein. Size values are once, few and many counts, or a class for expanded clones, and some rows have none.

J gene: TRBJ1-2; clone size: few; V gene: TRBV2; CDR3 protein: CASRSLGTGNYGYTF
J gene: TRBJ2-1; clone size: .; V gene: TRBV24-1; CDR3 protein: CATRVTPGLAGGPYNEQFF
J gene: TRBJ1-6; clone size: many; V gene: TRBV2; CDR3 protein: CASTPESGNSPLHF
J gene: TRBJ2-7; clone size: .; V gene: TRBV24-1; CDR3 protein: CATSDAGTDTYEQYF
J gene: TRBJ2-5; clone size: few; V gene: TRBV5-1; CDR3 protein: CASSLDGSGRRETQYF
J gene: TRBJ1-2; clone size: .; V gene: TRBV20-1; CDR3 protein: CSASQGLFYGYTF
J gene: TRBJ2-1; clone size: few; V gene: TRBV18; CDR3 protein: CASSPGLAASPEQFF
J gene: TRBJ2-1; clone size: many; V gene: TRBV20-1; CDR3 protein: CSAAARGRSEQFF
J gene: TRBJ2-3; clone size: many; V gene: TRBV7-9; CDR3 protein: CASSTFWTGGTDTQYF
J gene: TRBJ1-5; clone size: .; V gene: TRBV12-3/TRBV12-4; CDR3 protein: CASSPTGGDKPQHF
J gene: TRBJ1-1; clone size: few; V gene: TRBV7-9; CDR3 protein: CASSGDRAGTEAFF